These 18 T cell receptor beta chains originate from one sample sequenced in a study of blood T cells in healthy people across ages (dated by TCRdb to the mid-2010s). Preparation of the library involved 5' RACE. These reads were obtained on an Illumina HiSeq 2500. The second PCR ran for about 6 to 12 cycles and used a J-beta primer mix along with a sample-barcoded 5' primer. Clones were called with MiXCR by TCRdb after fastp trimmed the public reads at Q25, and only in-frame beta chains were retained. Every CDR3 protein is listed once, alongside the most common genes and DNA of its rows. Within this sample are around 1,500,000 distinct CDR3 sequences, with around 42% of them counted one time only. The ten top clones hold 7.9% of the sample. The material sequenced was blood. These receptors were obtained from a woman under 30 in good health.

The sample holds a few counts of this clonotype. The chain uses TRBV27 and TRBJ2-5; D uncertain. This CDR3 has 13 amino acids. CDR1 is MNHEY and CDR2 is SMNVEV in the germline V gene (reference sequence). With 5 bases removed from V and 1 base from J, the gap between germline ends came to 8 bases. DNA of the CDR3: TGTGCCAGCAGTCGACCTTTCCAAGAGACCCAGTACTTC. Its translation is CASSRPFQETQYF.

The CDR3 DNA follows: TGCGCCAGCAGCCGAAACCGGGACAGAAATAATGAGCAGTTCTTC. Translating gives CASSRNRDRNNEQFF. The chain couples TRBV5-1 to TRBJ2-1; 7 bases align to TRBD1. Germline V CDR1 and CDR2: SGHRS, YFSETQ. V shed 4 bases, J shed 7 bases, and the junction held 11 bases outside the gene matches. The length of the CDR3 is 15 residues. Complete variable domain (other parts from reference TRBV5-1 and TRBJ2-1): KAGVTQTPRYLIKTRGQQVTLSCSPISGHRSVSWYQQTPGQGLQFLFEYFSETQRNKGNFPGRFSGRQFSNSRSEMNVSTLELGDSALYLCASSRNRDRNNEQFFGPGTRLTVL.

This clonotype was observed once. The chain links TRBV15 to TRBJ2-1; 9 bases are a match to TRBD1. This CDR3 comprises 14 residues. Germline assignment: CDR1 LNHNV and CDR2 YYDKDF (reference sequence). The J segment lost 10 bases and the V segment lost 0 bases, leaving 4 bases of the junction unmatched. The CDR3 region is CATSREGQGNEQFF. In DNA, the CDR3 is TGTGCCACCAGCAGAGAGGGACAGGGAAACGAGCAGTTCTTC.

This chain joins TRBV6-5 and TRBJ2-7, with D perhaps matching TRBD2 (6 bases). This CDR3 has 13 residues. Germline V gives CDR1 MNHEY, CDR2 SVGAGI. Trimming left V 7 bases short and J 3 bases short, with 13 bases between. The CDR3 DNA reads TGTGCCAGCACAAGGGACGGGGGCTACGAGCAGTACTTC. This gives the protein CASTRDGGYEQYF.

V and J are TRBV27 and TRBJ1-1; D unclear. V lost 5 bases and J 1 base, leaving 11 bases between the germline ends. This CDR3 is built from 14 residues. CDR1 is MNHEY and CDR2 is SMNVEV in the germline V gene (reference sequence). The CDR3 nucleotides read TGTGCCAGCAGTCCCTCCCCTACGAACACTGAAGCTTTCTTT. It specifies CASSPSPTNTEAFF.

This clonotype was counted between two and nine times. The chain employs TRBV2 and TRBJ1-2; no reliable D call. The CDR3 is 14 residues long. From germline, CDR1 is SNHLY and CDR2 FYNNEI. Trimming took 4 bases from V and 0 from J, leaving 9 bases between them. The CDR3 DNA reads TGTGCCAGCAGTGTTCGGGTATCTAACTATGGCTACACCTTC. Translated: CASSVRVSNYGYTF.

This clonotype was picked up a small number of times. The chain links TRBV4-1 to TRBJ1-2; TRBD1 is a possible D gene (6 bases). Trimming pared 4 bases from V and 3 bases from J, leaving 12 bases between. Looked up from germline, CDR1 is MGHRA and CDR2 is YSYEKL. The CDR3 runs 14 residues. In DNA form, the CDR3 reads TGCGCCAGCAGCCCTACGCCAGGGGACTATGGCTACACCTTC. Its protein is CASSPTPGDYGYTF.

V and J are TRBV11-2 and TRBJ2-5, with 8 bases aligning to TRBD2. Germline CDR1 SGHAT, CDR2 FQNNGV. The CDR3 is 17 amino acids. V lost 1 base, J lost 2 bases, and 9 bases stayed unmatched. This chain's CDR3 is CASSLVSGGRGQETQYF. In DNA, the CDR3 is TGTGCCAGCAGCTTAGTATCGGGGGGGCGCGGGCAAGAGACCCAGTACTTC.

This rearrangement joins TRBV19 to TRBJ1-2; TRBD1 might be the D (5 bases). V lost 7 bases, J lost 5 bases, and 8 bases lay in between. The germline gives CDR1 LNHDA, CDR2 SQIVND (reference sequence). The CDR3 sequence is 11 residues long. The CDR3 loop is CASTWGYGYTF. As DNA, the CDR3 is TGTGCCAGTACTTGGGGGTATGGCTACACCTTC.

CDR3 nucleotides: TGCGCCAGCAGCTTATTGGGCGCTAGCACAGATACGCAGTATTTT. Encoded protein: CASSLLGASTDTQYF. The V call is TRBV5-1, the J call TRBJ2-3; no clear D gene. V lost 2 bases to trimming and J lost 0 bases, with 10 bases between them. CDR1 and CDR2 (germline): SGHRS, YFSETQ. The length of the CDR3 is 15 residues.

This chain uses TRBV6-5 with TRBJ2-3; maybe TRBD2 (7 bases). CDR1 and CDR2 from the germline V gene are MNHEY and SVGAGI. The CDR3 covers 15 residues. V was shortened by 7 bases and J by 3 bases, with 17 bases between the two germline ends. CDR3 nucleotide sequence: TGTGCCAGCACCCCCTGGGGGGGGCAGACAGATACGCAGTATTTT. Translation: CASTPWGGQTDTQYF.

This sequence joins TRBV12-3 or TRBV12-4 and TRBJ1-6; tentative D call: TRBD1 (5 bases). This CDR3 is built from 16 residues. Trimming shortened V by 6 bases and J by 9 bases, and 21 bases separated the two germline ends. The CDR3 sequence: CASSRGGTDPTSPLHF. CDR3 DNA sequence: TGTGCCAGCAGCCGGGGGGGGACGGACCCTACTTCACCCCTCCACTTT.

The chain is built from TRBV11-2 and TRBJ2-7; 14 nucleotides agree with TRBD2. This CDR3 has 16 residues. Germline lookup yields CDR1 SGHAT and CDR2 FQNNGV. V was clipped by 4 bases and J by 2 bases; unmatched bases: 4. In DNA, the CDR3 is TGTGCCAGCAGCTATGGACTAGCGGGGGGTGCCTACGAGCAGTACTTC. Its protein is CASSYGLAGGAYEQYF.

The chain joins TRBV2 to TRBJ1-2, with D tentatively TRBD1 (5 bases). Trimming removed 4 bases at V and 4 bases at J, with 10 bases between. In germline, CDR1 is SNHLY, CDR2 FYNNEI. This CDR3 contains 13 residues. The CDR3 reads CASSADSSYGYTF. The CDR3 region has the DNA TGTGCCAGCAGTGCTGACAGCTCCTATGGCTACACCTTC.

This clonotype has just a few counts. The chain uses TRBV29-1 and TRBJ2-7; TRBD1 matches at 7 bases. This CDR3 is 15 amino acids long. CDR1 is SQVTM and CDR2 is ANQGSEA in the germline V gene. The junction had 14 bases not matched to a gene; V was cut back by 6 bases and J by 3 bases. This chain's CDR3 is CSVLKTGTDHYEQYF. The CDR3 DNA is TGCAGCGTACTGAAGACCGGGACAGACCACTACGAGCAGTACTTC.

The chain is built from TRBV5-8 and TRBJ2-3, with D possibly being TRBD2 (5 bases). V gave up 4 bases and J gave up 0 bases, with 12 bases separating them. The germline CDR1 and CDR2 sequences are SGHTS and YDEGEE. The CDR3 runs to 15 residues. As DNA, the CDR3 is TGTGCCAGCAGCCCCCAAAAGCGGAGCACAGATACGCAGTATTTT. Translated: CASSPQKRSTDTQYF.

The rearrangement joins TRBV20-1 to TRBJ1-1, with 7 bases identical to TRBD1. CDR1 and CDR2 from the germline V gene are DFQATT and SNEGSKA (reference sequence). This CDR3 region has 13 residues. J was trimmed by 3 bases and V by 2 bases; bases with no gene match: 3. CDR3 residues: CSARPTGYTEAFF. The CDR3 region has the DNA TGCAGTGCTAGACCGACAGGGTACACTGAAGCTTTCTTT.

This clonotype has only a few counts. The CDR3 region has the DNA TGCAGTGCTACATCCCGGCAGGGAAACTATGGCTACACCTTC. Translating gives CSATSRQGNYGYTF. The rearrangement joins TRBV20-1 to TRBJ1-2, with D possibly TRBD1 on 5 matching bases. The CDR3 runs 14 residues. V gave up 4 bases and J gave up 2 bases, with 14 bases separating them. Germline V CDR1 and CDR2: DFQATT, SNEGSKA (reference sequence).